Following are 10 T cell receptor beta chains from one sample sequenced in a study of beta chain features in type 1 diabetes. No antigens are known for them. Reverse transcription of all isolated RNA meant that expressed TCRB transcripts were sequenced. The protocol was immunoSEQ multiplex PCR, while the TCRdb copy is restricted to in-frame clones and leaves out a portion. This table holds 250,000 to 300,000 clones, 20% to 25% found once. Study outcomes and limitations: In all four CD4+ subsets, TCRB CDR3 length was significantly, moderately reduced in type 1 diabetes.

The source material was naive CD4+ T cells from blood. Receptors were obtained from a woman between 25 and 40 years old with type 1 diabetes.

This clone was picked up a small number of times. The chain recombines TRBV10-3 with TRBJ2-1; 11 bases are shared with TRBD2. J gave up 8 bases and V 0 bases, and 9 bases lay outside the gene matches. The CDR3 sequence is 17 residues long. Per the germline V gene, CDR1 is ENHRY and CDR2 is SYGVKD. The CDR3 DNA reads TGTGCCATCAGTGAGTCTAGCGGGAGGGAGGATAACGATGAGCAGTTCTTC. It yields the protein CAISESSGREDNDEQFF.

The chain employs TRBV7-9 and TRBJ2-7; TRBD2 aligns across 10 bases. The germline V gene encodes CDR1 SEHNR and CDR2 FQNEAQ (reference sequence). The J segment lost 0 bases and the V segment lost 5 bases, leaving 4 bases of the junction unmatched. This CDR3 region has 15 residues. In nucleotides, the CDR3 is TGTGCCAGCAGCAGACTAGCGGGTATCTCCTACGAGCAGTACTTC. Its protein product is CASSRLAGISYEQYF.

The table lists this clone with a few counts. The genes are TRBV5-1 and TRBJ1-1; D gene unclear. Germline-derived CDR1 and CDR2 are SGHRS and YFSETQ. Trimming shortened V by 4 bases and J by 8 bases, and 12 bases separated the two germline ends. The CDR3 contains 12 residues. CDR3 region: CASSPGGREAFF. Written as DNA, the CDR3 is TGCGCCAGCAGCCCGGGTGGGAGAGAAGCTTTCTTT.

The chain has TRBV9 and TRBJ1-2, with D possibly being TRBD1 (6 bases). Germline values: CDR1 SGDLS, CDR2 YYNGEE. The CDR3 contains 13 residues. Trimming shortened V by 4 bases and J by 8 bases, and 15 bases separated the two germline ends. The CDR3 sequence: CASSITGLGGYTF. The DNA for the CDR3 is TGTGCCAGCAGCATCACAGGGCTGGGGGGCTACACCTTC.

The gene calls are TRBV5-1 and TRBJ1-1; D unclear. V lost 1 base and J 4 bases, leaving 8 bases between the germline ends. Germline assignment: CDR1 SGHRS and CDR2 YFSETQ. The CDR3 consists of 13 residues. The CDR3 loop is CASSLRDTTEAFF. The CDR3 nucleotides are TGCGCCAGCAGCTTGCGGGATACCACTGAAGCTTTCTTT.

The rearrangement joins TRBV5-1 to TRBJ2-1; TRBD2 matches at 11 bases. Germline CDR1 and CDR2: SGHRS and YFSETQ. The CDR3 runs to 16 residues. Unmatched junction bases numbered 8, after V lost 4 bases and J lost 5 bases. The CDR3 DNA sequence: TGCGCCAGCAGCCCCAAACTAGCGGGAGAAGACAATGAGCAGTTCTTC. Amino acids: CASSPKLAGEDNEQFF.

This sequence joins TRBV7-2 and TRBJ2-1; D may be TRBD2 (5 bases). This CDR3 region has 13 residues. Deletions cut 1 base from V and 10 bases from J, with 11 bases between. Per the germline V gene, CDR1 is SGHTA and CDR2 is FQGNSA. The CDR3 region is CASSLGVKREQFF. In nucleotides, the CDR3 is TGTGCCAGCAGCTTAGGCGTTAAGCGGGAGCAGTTCTTC.

The chain joins TRBV27 to TRBJ2-5; D unclear. V lost 7 bases, J lost 5 bases, and 14 bases lay in between. There are 13 residues in the CDR3. The germline CDR1 and CDR2 sequences are MNHEY and SMNVEV (reference sequence). This CDR3 is CASTSSREETQYF. CDR3 DNA: TGTGCCAGCACCTCGTCTAGAGAGGAGACCCAGTACTTC.

J is TRBJ2-5 and V is TRBV10-2; 8 bases align to TRBD2. CDR3 length: 14 amino acids. Trimming took 8 bases from V and 4 from J; bases not matched to a gene: 9. CDR1 and CDR2 (germline): WSHSY, SAAADI. DNA for the CDR3: TGCGCCAGCGCCCAGACTAGCGAGATAGAGACCCAGTACTTC. It specifies CASAQTSEIETQYF.

V is TRBV9 and J is TRBJ2-1; 10 bases are a match to TRBD2. The V gene end was trimmed by 0 bases and the J gene end by 8 bases; junction bases not matched to a gene: 17. Germline assignment: CDR1 SGDLS and CDR2 YYNGEE. The length of the CDR3 is 19 residues. Written as DNA, the CDR3 is TGTGCCAGCAGCGTAGTCGACGGGGGTAGCGGGACTAGCGTCTATGAGCAGTTCTTC. Amino acid sequence: CASSVVDGGSGTSVYEQFF.